The subject of this entry is one T cell receptor (beta chain). What it binds is not known. Trimming took 9 bases from V and 0 from J; bases not matched to a gene: 4. Germline V lookup: CDR1 SNHLY, CDR2 FYNNEI. This CDR3 region has 13 residues. Each CDR3 protein is one row after TCRdb ran MiXCR on the RT-PCR reads. Seen here are 540,000 or so distinct CDR3 sequences, around 13% observed once, and the top ten hold roughly 14%. The data are from a study of response to subunit inactivated influenza vaccine. Whole-study results and caveats: Authors suggested each seasonal flu vaccination may recruit only limited numbers of new T cells.

The receptor comes from a man aged 45-65 years who received an inactivated influenza vaccine. Specimen: PBMCs from blood, collected about 40 days after vaccination. V and J are TRBV2 and TRBJ2-7; 8 nucleotides agree with TRBD1. The CDR3 protein is CASTGQGSYEQYF. CDR3 in DNA: TGTGCCAGTACCGGACAGGGCTCCTACGAGCAGTACTTC.